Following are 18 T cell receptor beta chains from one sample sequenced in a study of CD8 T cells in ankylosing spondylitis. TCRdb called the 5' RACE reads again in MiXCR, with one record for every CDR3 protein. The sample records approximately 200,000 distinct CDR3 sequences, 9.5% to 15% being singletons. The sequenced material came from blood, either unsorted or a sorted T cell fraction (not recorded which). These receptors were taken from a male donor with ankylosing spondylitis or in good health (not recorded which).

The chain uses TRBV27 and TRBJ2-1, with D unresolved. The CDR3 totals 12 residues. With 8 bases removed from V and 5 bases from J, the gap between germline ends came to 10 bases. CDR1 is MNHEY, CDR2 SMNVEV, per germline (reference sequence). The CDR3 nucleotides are TGTGCCAGCGCTCGACTTGACAATGAGCAGTTCTTC. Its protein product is CASARLDNEQFF.

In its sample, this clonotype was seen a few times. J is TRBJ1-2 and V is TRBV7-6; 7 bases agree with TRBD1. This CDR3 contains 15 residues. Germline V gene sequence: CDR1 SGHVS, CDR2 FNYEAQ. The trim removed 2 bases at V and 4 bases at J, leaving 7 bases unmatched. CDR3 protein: CASSLTGDGGYGYTF. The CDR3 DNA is TGTGCCAGCAGCTTAACAGGGGACGGTGGCTATGGCTACACCTTC.

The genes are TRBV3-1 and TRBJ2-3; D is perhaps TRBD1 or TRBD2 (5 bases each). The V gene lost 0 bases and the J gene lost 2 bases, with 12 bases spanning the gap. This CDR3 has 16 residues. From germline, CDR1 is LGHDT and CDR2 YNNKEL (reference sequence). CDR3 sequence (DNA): TGTGCCAGCAGCCAAGACCCGGGACCGCCCACAGATACGCAGTATTTT. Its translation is CASSQDPGPPTDTQYF.

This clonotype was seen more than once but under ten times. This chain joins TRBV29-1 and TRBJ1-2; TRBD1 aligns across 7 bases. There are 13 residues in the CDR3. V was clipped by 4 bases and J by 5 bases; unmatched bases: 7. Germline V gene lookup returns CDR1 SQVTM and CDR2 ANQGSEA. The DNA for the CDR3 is TGCAGCGTTGTGGACCAGGGGGGATATGGCTACACCTTC. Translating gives CSVVDQGGYGYTF.

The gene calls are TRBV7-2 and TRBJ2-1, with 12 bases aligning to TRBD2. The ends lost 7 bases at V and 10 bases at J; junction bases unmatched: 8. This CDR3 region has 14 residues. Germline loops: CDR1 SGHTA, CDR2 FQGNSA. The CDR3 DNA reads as TGTGCCAGCATACCCGGGACTAGCGGGTCAGAGCAGTTCTTC. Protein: CASIPGTSGSEQFF.

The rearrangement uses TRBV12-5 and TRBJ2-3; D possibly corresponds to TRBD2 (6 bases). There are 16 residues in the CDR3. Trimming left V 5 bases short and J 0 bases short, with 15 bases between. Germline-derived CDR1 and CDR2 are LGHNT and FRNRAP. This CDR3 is CASGVSTSPSTDTQYF. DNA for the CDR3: TGTGCTAGTGGTGTTTCAACTAGCCCCAGCACAGATACGCAGTATTTT.

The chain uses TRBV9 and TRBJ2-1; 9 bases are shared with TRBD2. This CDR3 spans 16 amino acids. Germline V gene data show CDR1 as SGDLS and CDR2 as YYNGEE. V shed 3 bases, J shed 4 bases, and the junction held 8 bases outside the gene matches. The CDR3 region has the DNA TGTGCCAGCAGCGGATTGACTAGCGGATTTTACAATGAGCAGTTCTTC. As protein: CASSGLTSGFYNEQFF.

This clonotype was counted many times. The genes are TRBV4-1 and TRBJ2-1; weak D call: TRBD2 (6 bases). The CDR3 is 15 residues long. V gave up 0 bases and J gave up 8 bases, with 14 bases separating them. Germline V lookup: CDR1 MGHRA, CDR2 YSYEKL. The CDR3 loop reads CASSQDTLGGDEQFF. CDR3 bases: TGCGCCAGCAGCCAAGATACGCTCGGGGGAGATGAGCAGTTCTTC.

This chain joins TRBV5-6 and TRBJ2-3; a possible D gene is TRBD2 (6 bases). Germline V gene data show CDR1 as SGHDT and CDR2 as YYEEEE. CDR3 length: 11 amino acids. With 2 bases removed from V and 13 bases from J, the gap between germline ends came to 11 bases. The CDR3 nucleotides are TGTGCCAGCAGCTTTGGGGGGAGAAAGTATTTT. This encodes CASSFGGRKYF. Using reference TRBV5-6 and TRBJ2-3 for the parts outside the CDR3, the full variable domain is DAGVTQSPTHLIKTRGQQVTLRCSPKSGHDTVSWYQQALGQGPQFIFQYYEEEERQRGNFPDRFSGHQFPNYSSELNVNALLLGDSALYLCASSFGGRKYFGPGTRLTVL.

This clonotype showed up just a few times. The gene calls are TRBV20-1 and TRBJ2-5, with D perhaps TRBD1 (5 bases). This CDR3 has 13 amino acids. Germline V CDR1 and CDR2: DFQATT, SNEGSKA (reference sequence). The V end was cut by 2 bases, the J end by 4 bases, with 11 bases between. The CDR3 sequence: CSARMTERETQYF. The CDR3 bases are TGCAGTGCTAGAATGACAGAGCGAGAGACCCAGTACTTC.

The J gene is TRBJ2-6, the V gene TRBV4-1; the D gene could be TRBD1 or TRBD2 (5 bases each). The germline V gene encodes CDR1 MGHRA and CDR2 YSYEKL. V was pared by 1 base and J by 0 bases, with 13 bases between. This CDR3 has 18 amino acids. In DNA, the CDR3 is TGCGCCAGCAGCCAAGTTCCAGGGACCTACTCTGGGGCCAACGTCCTGACTTTC. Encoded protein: CASSQVPGTYSGANVLTF.

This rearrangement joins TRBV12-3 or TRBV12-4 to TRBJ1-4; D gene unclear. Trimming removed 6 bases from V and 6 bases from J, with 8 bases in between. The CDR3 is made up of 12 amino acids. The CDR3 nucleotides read TGTGCCAGCAGCTCCGTGGATGAAAAACTGTTTTTT. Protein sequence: CASSSVDEKLFF.

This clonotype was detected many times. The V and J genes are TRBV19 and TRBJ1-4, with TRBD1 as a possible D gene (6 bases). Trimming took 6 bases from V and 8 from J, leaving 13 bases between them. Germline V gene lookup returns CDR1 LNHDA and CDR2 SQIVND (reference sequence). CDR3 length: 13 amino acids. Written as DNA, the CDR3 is TGTGCCAGTAGAGCTCAACAGGGAGAAAAACTGTTTTTT. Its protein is CASRAQQGEKLFF. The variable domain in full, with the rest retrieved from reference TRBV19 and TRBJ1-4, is DGGITQSPKYLFRKEGQNVTLSCEQNLNHDAMYWYRQDPGQGLRLIYYSQIVNDFQKGDIAEGYSVSREKKESFPLTVTSAQKNPTAFYLCASRAQQGEKLFFGSGTQLSVL.

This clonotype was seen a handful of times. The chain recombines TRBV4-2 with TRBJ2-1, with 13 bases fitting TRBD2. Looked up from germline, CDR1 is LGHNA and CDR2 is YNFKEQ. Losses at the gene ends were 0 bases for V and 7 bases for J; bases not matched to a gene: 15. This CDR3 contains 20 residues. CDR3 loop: CASSQDVLPRTSGRGNEQFF. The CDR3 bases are TGTGCCAGCAGCCAAGATGTCCTACCCCGTACTAGCGGGAGGGGTAATGAGCAGTTCTTC.

In nucleotides, the CDR3 is TGTGCCAGCAGTTCCTCAAAGGCGGGCGACCTTTCTTCAGAGACCCAGTACTTC. Translated: CASSSSKAGDLSSETQYF. The chain links TRBV6-2 or TRBV6-3 to TRBJ2-5; D is possibly TRBD2 (5 bases). V lost 4 bases and J 4 bases, leaving 25 bases between the germline ends. CDR1 and CDR2 (germline): MNHEY, SVGEGT. The CDR3 contains 18 residues.

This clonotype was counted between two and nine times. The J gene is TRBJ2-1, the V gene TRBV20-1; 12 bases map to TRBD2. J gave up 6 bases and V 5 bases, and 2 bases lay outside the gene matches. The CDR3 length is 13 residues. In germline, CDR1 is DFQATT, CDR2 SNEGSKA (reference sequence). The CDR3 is CSAGLAGPNEQFF. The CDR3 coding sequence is TGCAGTGCTGGACTAGCGGGACCCAATGAGCAGTTCTTC.

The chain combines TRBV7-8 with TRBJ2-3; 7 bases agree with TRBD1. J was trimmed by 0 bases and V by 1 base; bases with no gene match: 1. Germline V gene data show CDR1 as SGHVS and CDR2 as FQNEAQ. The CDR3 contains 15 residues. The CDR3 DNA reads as TGTGCCAGCAGCTTAGGGGACAGTAGCACAGATACGCAGTATTTT. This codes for CASSLGDSSTDTQYF.

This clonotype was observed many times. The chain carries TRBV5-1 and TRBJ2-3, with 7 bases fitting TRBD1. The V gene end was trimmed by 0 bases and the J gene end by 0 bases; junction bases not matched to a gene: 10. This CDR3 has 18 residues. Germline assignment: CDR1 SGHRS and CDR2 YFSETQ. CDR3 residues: CASSLAPGQSYSTDTQYF. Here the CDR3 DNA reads TGCGCCAGCAGCTTGGCCCCGGGACAGTCATATAGCACAGATACGCAGTATTTT.